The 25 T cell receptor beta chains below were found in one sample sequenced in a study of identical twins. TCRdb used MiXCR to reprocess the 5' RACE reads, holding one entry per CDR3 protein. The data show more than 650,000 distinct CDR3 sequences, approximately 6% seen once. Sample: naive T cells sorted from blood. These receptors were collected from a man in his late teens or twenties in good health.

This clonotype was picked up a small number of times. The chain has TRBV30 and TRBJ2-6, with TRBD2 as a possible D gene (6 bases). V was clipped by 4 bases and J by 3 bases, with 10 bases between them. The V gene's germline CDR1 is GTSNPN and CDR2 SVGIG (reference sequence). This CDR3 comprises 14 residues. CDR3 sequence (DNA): TGTGCCTGGAATGGGGAGGATGGGGCCAACGTCCTGACTTTC. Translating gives CAWNGEDGANVLTF.

The CDR3 loop is CSPSWPYEQYV. CDR3 sequence (DNA): TGCAGTCCGAGTTGGCCCTACGAGCAGTACGTC. V gene TRBV29-1 combines with J gene TRBJ2-7; no definite D call. The V gene's germline CDR1 is SQVTM and CDR2 ANQGSEA. The CDR3 consists of 11 residues.

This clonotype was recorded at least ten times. This chain's CDR3 is CASITNPNTGELFF. In DNA, the CDR3 is TGTGCCAGCATTACGAACCCAAACACCGGGGAGCTGTTTTTT. This chain links TRBV2 with TRBJ2-2; D gene ambiguous. The CDR3 loop spans 14 amino acids. Trimming left V 7 bases short and J 2 bases short, with 11 bases between. The germline CDR1 and CDR2 sequences are SNHLY and FYNNEI.

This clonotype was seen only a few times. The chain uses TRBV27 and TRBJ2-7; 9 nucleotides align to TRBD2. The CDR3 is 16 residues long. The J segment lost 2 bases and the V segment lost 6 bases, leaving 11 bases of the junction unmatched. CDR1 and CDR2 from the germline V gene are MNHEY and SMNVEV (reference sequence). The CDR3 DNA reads TGTGCCAGCAGCCTAGATGGGGCTAGCGGGGCCTACGAGCAGTACTTC. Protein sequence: CASSLDGASGAYEQYF.

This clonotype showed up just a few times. The CDR3 here is CASSHDTINEQFF. The CDR3 nucleotides read TGTGCCAGCAGCCACGATACGATAAATGAGCAGTTCTTC. J is TRBJ2-1 and V is TRBV7-6; D is unclear. V was pared by 5 bases and J by 7 bases, with 12 bases between. The CDR3 contains 13 residues. CDR1 is SGHVS and CDR2 is FNYEAQ in the germline V gene.

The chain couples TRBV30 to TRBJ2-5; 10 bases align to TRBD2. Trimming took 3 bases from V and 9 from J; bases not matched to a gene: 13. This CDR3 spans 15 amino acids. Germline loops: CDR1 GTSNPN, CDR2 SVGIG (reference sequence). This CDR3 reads CAWRWASGSRGAQYF. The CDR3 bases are TGTGCCTGGAGATGGGCTAGCGGGAGCCGCGGGGCCCAGTACTTC.

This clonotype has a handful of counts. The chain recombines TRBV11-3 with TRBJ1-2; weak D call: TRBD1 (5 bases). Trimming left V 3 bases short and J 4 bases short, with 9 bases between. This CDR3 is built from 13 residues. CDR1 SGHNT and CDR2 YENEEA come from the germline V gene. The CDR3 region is CASSLGPTYGYTF. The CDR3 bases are TGTGCCAGCAGCTTGGGGCCTACCTATGGCTACACCTTC.

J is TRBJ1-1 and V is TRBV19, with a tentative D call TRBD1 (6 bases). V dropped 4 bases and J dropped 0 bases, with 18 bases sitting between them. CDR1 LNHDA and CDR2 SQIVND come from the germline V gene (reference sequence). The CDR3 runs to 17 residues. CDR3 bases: TGTGCCAGTAGTAACCCAGGGGCGCGGGGGATGAACACTGAAGCTTTCTTT. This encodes CASSNPGARGMNTEAFF.

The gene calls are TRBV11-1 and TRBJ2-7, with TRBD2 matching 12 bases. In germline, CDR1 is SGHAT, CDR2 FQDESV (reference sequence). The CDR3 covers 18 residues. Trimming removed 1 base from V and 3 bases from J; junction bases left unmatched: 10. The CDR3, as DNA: TGTGCCAGCAGCTTAGGGAGGCTAGCGGGAGGGTTACGCTACGAGCAGTACTTC. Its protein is CASSLGRLAGGLRYEQYF.

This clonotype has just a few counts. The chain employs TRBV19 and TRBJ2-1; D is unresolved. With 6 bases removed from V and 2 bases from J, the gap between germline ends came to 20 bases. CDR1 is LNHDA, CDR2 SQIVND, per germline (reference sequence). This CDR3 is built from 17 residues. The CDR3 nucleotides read TGTGCCAGTAGGAAATTCTCGGACCGTGAAGCCTACAATGAGCAGTTCTTC. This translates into CASRKFSDREAYNEQFF.

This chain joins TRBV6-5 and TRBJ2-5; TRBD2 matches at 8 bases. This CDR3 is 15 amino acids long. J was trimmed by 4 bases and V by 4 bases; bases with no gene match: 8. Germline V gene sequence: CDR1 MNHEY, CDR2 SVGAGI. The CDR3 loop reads CASSSAGGQRETQYF. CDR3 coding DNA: TGTGCCAGCAGTTCTGCGGGAGGCCAGCGAGAGACCCAGTACTTC.

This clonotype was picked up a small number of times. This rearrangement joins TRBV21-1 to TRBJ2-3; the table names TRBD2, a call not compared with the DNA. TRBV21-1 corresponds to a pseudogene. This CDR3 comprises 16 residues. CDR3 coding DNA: TGTGCCAGCAGCAATTCGGCGGGAGTTCACACAGATACGCAGTATTTT. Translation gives CASSNSAGVHTDTQYF.

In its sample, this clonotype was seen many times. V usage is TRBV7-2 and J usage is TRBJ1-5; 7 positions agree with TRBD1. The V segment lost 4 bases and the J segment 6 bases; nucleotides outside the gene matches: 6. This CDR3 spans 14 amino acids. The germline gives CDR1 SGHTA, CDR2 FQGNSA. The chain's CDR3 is CASSSRQGGQPQHF. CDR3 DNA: TGTGCCAGCAGCTCCAGACAGGGTGGTCAGCCCCAGCATTTT.

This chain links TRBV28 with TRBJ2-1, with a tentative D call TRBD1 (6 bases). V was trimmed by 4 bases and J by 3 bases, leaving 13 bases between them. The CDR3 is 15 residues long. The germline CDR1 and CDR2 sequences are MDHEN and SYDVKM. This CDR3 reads CASSYREPSYNEQFF. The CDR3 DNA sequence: TGTGCCAGCAGTTACAGGGAGCCCAGCTACAATGAGCAGTTCTTC.

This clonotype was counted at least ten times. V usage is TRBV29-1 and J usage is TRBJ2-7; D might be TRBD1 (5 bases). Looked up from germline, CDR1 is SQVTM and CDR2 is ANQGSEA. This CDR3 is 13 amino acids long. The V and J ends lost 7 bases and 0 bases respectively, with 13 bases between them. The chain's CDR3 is CSALTVSSYEQYF. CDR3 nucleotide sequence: TGCAGCGCACTGACAGTGAGCTCCTACGAGCAGTACTTC.

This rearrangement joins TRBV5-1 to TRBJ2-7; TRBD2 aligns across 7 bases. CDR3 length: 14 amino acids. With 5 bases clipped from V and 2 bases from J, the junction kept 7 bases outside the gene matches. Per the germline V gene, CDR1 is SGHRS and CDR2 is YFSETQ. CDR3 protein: CASRTERGTYEQYF. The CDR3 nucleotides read TGCGCCAGCAGGACCGAGCGGGGCACCTACGAGCAGTACTTC.

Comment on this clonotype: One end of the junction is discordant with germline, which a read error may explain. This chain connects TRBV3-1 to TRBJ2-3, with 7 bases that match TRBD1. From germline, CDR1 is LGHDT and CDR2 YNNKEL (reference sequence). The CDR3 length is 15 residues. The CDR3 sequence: CASTQMTGTTDTQYF. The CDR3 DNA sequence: TGTGCCAGCACCCAAATGACAGGGACCACAGATACGCAGTATTTT.

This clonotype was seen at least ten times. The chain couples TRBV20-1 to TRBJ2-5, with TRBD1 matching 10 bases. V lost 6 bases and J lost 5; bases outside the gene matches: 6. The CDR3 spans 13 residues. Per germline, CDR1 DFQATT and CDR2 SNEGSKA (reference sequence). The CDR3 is CSADRGPRETQYF. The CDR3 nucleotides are TGCAGTGCCGACAGGGGGCCAAGGGAGACCCAGTACTTC.

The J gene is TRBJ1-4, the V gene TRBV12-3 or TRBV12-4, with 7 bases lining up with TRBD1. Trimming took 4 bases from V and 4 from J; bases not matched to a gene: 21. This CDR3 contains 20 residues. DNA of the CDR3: TGTGCCAGCAGTTCGGCCGAACTCTTTTTCCCCGGACAGGATAATGAAAAACTGTTTTTT. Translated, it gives CASSSAELFFPGQDNEKLFF.

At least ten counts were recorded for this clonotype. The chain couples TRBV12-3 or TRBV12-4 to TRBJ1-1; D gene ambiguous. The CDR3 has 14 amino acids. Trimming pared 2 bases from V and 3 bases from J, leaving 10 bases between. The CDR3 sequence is CASSLRGLYTEAFF. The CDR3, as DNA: TGTGCCAGCAGTTTACGGGGTCTGTACACTGAAGCTTTCTTT.

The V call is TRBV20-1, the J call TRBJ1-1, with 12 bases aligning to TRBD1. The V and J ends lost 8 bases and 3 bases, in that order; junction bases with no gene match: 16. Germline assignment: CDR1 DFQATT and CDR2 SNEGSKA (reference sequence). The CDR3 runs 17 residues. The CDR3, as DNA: TGCAGTCTACCGGGACAGGGGGCGCAGGCGGGAGACACTGAAGCTTTCTTT. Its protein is CSLPGQGAQAGDTEAFF.

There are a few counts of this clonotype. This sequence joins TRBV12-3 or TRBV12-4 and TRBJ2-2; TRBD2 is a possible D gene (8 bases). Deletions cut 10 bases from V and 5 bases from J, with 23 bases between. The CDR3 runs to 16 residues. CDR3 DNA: TGTGCCACCGTTGGAGTAGGGGGCGGGAGGACCGGGGAGCTGTTTTTT. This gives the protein CATVGVGGGRTGELFF.

CDR3 DNA sequence: TGTGCCAGCAGCTTAACGCGGCTAGCGGGAACCTACGAGCAGTACTTC. This sequence encodes CASSLTRLAGTYEQYF. The rearrangement joins TRBV7-3 to TRBJ2-7, with TRBD2 matching 9 bases. Germline V gene sequence: CDR1 SGHTA, CDR2 FQGTGA. The V segment lost 0 bases and the J segment 2 bases; nucleotides outside the gene matches: 5. The CDR3 has 16 residues.

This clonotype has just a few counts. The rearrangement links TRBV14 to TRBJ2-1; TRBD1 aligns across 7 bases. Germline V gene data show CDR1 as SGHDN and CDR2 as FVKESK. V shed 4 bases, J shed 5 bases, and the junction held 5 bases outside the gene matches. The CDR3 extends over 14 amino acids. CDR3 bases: TGTGCCAGCAGCCTTCCAGGGGGAGACAATGAGCAGTTCTTC. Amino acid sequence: CASSLPGGDNEQFF. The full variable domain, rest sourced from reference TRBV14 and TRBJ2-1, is EAGVTQFPSHSVIEKGQTVTLRCDPISGHDNLYWYRRVMGKEIKFLLHFVKESKQDESGMPNNRFLAERTGGTYSTLKVQPAELEDSGVYFCASSLPGGDNEQFFGPGTRLTVL.

CDR3 DNA: TGTGCCAGCAGTTTCGGATACCTTCAAGAGACCCAGTACTTC. It is translated as CASSFGYLQETQYF. The gene calls are TRBV12-3 or TRBV12-4 and TRBJ2-5; D is unresolved. Deletions cut 3 bases from V and 2 bases from J, with 10 bases between. The CDR3 is 14 residues long.